Included here is one T cell receptor (beta chain) sequence, with context. The germline gives CDR1 SQVTM, CDR2 ANQGSEA. Between the trimmed V and J ends, which lost 6 bases and 3 bases, there was a span of 9 bases. This CDR3 comprises 12 residues. The data are from a study of T cell changes during pregnancy in multiple sclerosis. Using immunoSEQ multiplex PCR, the repertoire was profiled, and TCRdb retains in-frame clones only, with some absent. The sample lists tens of thousands of clones; roughly nine tenths were seen once. The source is a female donor in good health, enrolled as a control in a pregnancy study. This sample comprised peripheral blood, obtained in the first trimester of pregnancy. This sequence joins TRBV29-1 and TRBJ2-1; no clear D. CDR3 residues: CSVASGYNEQFF. As DNA, the CDR3 is TGCAGCGTAGCTTCGGGCTACAATGAGCAGTTCTTC.